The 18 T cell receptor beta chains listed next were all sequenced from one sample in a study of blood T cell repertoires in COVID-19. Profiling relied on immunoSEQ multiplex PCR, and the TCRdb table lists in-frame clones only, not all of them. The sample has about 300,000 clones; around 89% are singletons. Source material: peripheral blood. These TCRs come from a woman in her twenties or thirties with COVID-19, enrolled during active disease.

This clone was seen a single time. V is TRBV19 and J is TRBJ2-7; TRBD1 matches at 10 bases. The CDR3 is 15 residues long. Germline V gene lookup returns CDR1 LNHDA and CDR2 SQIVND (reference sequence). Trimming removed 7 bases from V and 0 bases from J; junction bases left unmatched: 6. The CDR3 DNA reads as TGTGCCAGTACCTTTGGGACAGGGGCCTCCTACGAGCAGTACTTC. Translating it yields CASTFGTGASYEQYF.

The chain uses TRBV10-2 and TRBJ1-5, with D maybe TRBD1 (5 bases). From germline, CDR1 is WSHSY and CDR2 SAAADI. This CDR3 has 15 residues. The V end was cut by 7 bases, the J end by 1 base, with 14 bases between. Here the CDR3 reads CASKAARDSNQPQHF. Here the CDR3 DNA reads TGCGCCAGCAAAGCTGCGCGGGACAGCAATCAGCCCCAGCATTTT.

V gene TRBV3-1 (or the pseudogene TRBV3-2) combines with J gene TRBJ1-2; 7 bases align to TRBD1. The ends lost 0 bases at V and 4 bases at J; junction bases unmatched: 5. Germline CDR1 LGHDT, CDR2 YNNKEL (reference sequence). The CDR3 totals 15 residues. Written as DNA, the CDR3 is TGTGCCAGCAGCCAAGATAAGGGGGCCCTCTATGGCTACACCTTC. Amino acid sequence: CASSQDKGALYGYTF.

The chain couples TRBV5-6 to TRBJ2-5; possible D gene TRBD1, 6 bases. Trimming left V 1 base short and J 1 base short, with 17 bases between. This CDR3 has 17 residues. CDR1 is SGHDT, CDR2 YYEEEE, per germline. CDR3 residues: CASSLLHFQGFQETQYF. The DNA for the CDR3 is TGTGCCAGCAGCTTGCTCCACTTCCAGGGGTTCCAAGAGACCCAGTACTTC. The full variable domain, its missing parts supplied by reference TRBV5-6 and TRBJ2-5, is DAGVTQSPTHLIKTRGQQVTLRCSPKSGHDTVSWYQQALGQGPQFIFQYYEEEERQRGNFPDRFSGHQFPNYSSELNVNALLLGDSALYLCASSLLHFQGFQETQYFGPGTRLLVL.

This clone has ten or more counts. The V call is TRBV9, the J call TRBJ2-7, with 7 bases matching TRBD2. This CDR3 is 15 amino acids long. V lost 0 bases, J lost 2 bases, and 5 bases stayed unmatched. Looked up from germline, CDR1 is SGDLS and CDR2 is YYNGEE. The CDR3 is CASSVAFGGAYEQYF. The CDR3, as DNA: TGTGCCAGCAGCGTAGCATTTGGGGGGGCCTACGAGCAGTACTTC.

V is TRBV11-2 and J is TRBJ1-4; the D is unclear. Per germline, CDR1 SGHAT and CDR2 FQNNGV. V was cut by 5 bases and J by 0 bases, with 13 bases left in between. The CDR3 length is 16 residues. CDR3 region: CASSPRRPATNEKLFF. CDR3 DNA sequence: TGTGCCAGCAGCCCCCGGCGGCCGGCAACTAATGAAAAACTGTTTTTT.

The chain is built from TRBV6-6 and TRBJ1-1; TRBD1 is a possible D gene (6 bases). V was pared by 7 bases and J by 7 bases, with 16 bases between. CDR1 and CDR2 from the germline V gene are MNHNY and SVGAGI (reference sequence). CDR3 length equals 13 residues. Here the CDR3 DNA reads TGTGCCAGCAATCCGGGGGGGGGCTTTGAAGCTTTCTTT. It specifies CASNPGGGFEAFF.

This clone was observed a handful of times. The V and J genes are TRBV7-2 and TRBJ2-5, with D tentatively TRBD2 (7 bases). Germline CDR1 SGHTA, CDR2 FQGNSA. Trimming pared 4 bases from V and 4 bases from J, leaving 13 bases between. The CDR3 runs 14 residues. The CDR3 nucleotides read TGTGCCAGCAGCTGGGGGGGGGCACGAGAGACCCAGTACTTC. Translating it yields CASSWGGARETQYF.

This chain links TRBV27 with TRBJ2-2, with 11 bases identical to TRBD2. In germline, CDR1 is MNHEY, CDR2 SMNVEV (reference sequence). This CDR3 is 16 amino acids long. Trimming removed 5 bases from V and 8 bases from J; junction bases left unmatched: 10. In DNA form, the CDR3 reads TGTGCCAGCAGTATTACTAGCGGGGGAACAGCGGGGGAGCTGTTTTTT. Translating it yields CASSITSGGTAGELFF.

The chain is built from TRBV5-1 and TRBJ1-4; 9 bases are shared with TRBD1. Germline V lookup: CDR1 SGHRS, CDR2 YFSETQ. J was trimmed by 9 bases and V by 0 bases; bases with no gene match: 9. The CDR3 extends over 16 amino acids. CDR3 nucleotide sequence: TGCGCCAGCAGCTTGGCGCCAGGGGACAGGGATAAAAAACTGTTTTTT. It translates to CASSLAPGDRDKKLFF.

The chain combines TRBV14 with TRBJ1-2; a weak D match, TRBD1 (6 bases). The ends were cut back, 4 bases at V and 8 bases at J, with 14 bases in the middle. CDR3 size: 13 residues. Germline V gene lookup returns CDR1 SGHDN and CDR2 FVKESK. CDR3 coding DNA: TGTGCCAGCAGCCCAAGACCAGGGGACGGCTACACCTTC. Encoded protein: CASSPRPGDGYTF.

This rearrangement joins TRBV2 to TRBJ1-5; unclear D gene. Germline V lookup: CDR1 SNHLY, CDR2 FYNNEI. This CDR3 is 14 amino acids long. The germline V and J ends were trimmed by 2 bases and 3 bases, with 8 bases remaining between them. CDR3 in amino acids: CASSERRNNQPQHF. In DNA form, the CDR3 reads TGTGCCAGCAGTGAACGGCGGAACAATCAGCCCCAGCATTTT.

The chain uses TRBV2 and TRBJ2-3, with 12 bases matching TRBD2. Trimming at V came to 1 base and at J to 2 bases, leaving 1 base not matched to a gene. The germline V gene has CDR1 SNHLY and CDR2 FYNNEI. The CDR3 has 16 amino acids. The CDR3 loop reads CASSEGLAGVTDTQYF. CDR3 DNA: TGTGCCAGCAGTGAAGGACTAGCGGGGGTCACAGATACGCAGTATTTT.

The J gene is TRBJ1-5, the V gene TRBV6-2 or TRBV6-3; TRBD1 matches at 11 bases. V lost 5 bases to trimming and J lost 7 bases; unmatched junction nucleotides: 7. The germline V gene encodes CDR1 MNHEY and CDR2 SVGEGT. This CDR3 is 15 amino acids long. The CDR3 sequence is CASSPGTGGIQPQHF. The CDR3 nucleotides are TGTGCCAGCAGTCCCGGGACAGGGGGTATCCAGCCCCAGCATTTT.

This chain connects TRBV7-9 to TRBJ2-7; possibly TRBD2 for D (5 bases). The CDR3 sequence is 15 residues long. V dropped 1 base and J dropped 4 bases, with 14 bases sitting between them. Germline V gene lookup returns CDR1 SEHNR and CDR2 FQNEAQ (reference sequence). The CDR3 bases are TGTGCCAGCAGCTTAGATGATCGGGGAATGTACGAGCAGTACTTC. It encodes CASSLDDRGMYEQYF.

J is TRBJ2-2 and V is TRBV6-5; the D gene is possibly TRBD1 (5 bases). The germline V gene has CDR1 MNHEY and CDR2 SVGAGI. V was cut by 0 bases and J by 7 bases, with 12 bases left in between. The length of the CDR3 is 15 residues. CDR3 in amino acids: CASSYSARGIGELFF. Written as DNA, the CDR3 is TGTGCCAGCAGTTACTCGGCTAGGGGCATCGGGGAGCTGTTTTTT.

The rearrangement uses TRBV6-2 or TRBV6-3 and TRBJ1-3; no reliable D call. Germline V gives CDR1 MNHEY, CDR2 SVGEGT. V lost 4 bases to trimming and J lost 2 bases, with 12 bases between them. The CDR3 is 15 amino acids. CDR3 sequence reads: CASSSPRGAGNTIYF. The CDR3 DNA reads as TGTGCCAGCAGTTCGCCGCGAGGCGCTGGAAACACCATATATTTT.

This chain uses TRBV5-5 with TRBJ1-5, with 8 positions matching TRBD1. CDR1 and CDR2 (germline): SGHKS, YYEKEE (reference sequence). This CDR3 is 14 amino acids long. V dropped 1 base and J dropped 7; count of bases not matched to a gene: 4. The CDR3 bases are TGTGCCAGCAGCTTGTCGGGACAGGCCCAGCCCCAGCATTTT. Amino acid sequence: CASSLSGQAQPQHF.